These 23 T cell receptor beta chains were all obtained from the same sample, sequenced in a study of cytomegalovirus exposure and HLA in healthy donors. The PCR contained 60 Vbeta and 13 Jbeta primers. Using immunoSEQ multiplex PCR, the repertoire was profiled, and TCRdb retains in-frame clones only, with some absent. The table lists roughly 150,000 clones, more than 75% of them singletons. The sequenced material came from PBMCs. The receptors were gathered from a man in his thirties or forties in good health and CMV-seropositive.

V and J are TRBV29-1 and TRBJ2-6, with D possibly being TRBD1 (6 bases). This CDR3 is built from 14 residues. V was pared by 5 bases and J by 2 bases, with 10 bases between. Germline V CDR1 and CDR2: SQVTM, ANQGSEA. The CDR3 loop reads CSVYEGAGANVLTF. DNA for the CDR3: TGCAGCGTTTACGAGGGGGCTGGGGCCAACGTCCTGACTTTC. The entire variable domain, with the rest obtained from reference TRBV29-1 and TRBJ2-6, is as follows: SAVISQKPSRDICQRGTSLTIQCQVDSQVTMMFWYRQQPGQSLTLIATANQGSEATYESGFVIDKFPISRPNLTFSTLTVSNMSPEDSSIYLCSVYEGAGANVLTFGAGSRLTVL.

The chain couples TRBV27 to TRBJ2-7; 10 nucleotides align to TRBD2. Germline V gives CDR1 MNHEY, CDR2 SMNVEV (reference sequence). Trimming at V came to 6 bases and at J to 5 bases, leaving 7 bases not matched to a gene. The CDR3 contains 14 residues. DNA of the CDR3: TGTGCCAGCAGCCATTCTAGCGGGGGCCACGAGCAGTACTTC. It encodes CASSHSSGGHEQYF.

This chain connects TRBV7-2 to TRBJ2-1; D perhaps matches TRBD2 (5 bases). CDR3 length: 13 residues. Trimming left V 0 bases short and J 9 bases short, with 9 bases between. Germline-derived CDR1 and CDR2 are SGHTA and FQGNSA. Here the CDR3 DNA reads TGTGCCAGCAGCTTAGCGGGAGACGTTGAGCAGTTCTTC. This encodes CASSLAGDVEQFF.

On this clone: Germline is not matched at one junction end, which may reflect a read error. The chain combines TRBV7-9 with TRBJ2-1; D is ambiguous. The germline CDR1 and CDR2 sequences are SEHNR and FQNEAQ (reference sequence). The CDR3 runs to 16 residues. The CDR3 coding sequence is TGTTCCAGCAGCTCTAGTTTCCCCAGCGAGCACAATGAGCAGTTCTTC. Protein product: CSSSSSFPSEHNEQFF.

The sample holds a few counts of this clone. This rearrangement joins TRBV6-1 to TRBJ1-1; D is uncertain. This CDR3 comprises 15 residues. V was shortened by 1 base and J by 1 base, with 10 bases between the two germline ends. The germline gives CDR1 MNHNS, CDR2 SASEGT. The CDR3 spells CASSEGYVRNTEAFF. The DNA for the CDR3 is TGTGCCAGCAGTGAAGGTTACGTGAGGAACACTGAAGCTTTCTTT.

The chain combines TRBV4-3 with TRBJ2-2, with TRBD1 matching over 7 bases. The CDR3 extends over 16 amino acids. The V gene's germline CDR1 is LGHNA and CDR2 YSLEER. V lost 5 bases and J lost 7; bases outside the gene matches: 13. This CDR3 reads CASSSRDREFGGELFF. CDR3 coding DNA: TGCGCCAGCAGCTCACGAGACAGGGAGTTTGGCGGGGAGCTGTTTTTT.

V usage is TRBV7-3 and J usage is TRBJ2-1; weak D call: TRBD2 (6 bases). The CDR3 has 14 residues. Germline V gives CDR1 SGHTA, CDR2 FQGTGA. The germline V and J ends were trimmed by 4 bases and 5 bases, with 12 bases remaining between them. CDR3 protein: CASSSTGGNNEQFF. The CDR3 DNA follows: TGTGCCAGCAGCTCCACGGGCGGGAACAATGAGCAGTTCTTC.

This chain joins TRBV7-2 and TRBJ2-3, with unresolved D. V shed 2 bases and J shed 1 base, with 7 bases lying between them. The CDR3 runs to 14 residues. Germline V lookup: CDR1 SGHTA, CDR2 FQGNSA. The CDR3 DNA sequence: TGTGCCAGCAGCTTAACCGCGGGCACAGATACGCAGTATTTT. Amino acid sequence: CASSLTAGTDTQYF.

On this clone: A junction boundary mismatches the germline segment, possibly from a read error. The rearrangement links TRBV7-9 to TRBJ2-3, with TRBD1 matching 9 bases. This CDR3 has 12 amino acids. CDR1 and CDR2 (germline): SEHNR, FQNEAQ (reference sequence). CDR3 DNA: TGTTCCAGCAGCTCCGGGACAGGGTCGAAATATTTT. Encoded protein: CSSSSGTGSKYF.

V gene TRBV15 combines with J gene TRBJ1-5, with D unclear. The germline CDR1 and CDR2 sequences are LNHNV and YYDKDF (reference sequence). Deletions cut 7 bases from V and 7 bases from J, with 14 bases between. The CDR3 consists of 13 residues. The CDR3 is CATTLGTIQPQHF. CDR3 nucleotides: TGTGCCACCACTTTGGGTACTATCCAGCCCCAGCATTTT.

The V and J genes are TRBV7-9 and TRBJ2-2; 9 nucleotides align to TRBD2. J lost 4 bases, V lost 3 bases, and 6 bases had no gene match. CDR3 length equals 16 residues. Germline assignment: CDR1 SEHNR and CDR2 FQNEAQ (reference sequence). The CDR3 loop is CASSFGLAGLTGELFF. CDR3 in DNA: TGTGCCAGCAGCTTTGGGCTAGCGGGGCTCACCGGGGAGCTGTTTTTT.

V is TRBV6-5 and J is TRBJ2-7, with TRBD1 matching 9 bases. V shed 6 bases and J 5 bases; nucleotides not matched to a gene: 11. CDR1 and CDR2 from the germline V gene are MNHEY and SVGAGI. The CDR3 has 15 amino acids. The CDR3 DNA is TGTGCCAGCAGGGGAACGGGACAGGGATTGCACGAGCAGTACTTC. Translating gives CASRGTGQGLHEQYF.

The V and J genes are TRBV30 and TRBJ1-2, with TRBD1 identical over 11 bases. CDR1 and CDR2 from the germline V gene are GTSNPN and SVGIG (reference sequence). This CDR3 has 14 residues. Trimming cost V 5 bases and J 5 bases; bases outside gene matches: 7. The CDR3 here is CAWESGTGGYGYTF. The CDR3 bases are TGTGCCTGGGAGTCCGGGACAGGGGGTTATGGCTACACCTTC.

The chain carries TRBV11-2 and TRBJ1-2; D is uncertain. CDR1 and CDR2 from the germline V gene are SGHAT and FQNNGV. CDR3 size: 13 residues. The germline V and J ends were trimmed by 3 bases and 8 bases, with 13 bases remaining between them. CDR3 nucleotide sequence: TGTGCCAGCAGCTTTACCGGCTTCGGGGGCTACACCTTC. Its translation is CASSFTGFGGYTF.

The chain couples TRBV11-3 to TRBJ2-1; TRBD2 agrees at 9 bases. The V gene end was trimmed by 5 bases and the J gene end by 6 bases; junction bases not matched to a gene: 8. Germline V CDR1 and CDR2: SGHNT, YENEEA. The CDR3 has 15 residues. The CDR3 protein is CASSLVAGVGNEQFF. DNA of the CDR3: TGTGCCAGCAGCCTAGTAGCGGGGGTGGGCAATGAGCAGTTCTTC.

The chain employs TRBV15 and TRBJ2-1; perhaps TRBD1 as D (5 bases). The CDR3 consists of 14 residues. With 9 bases removed from V and 5 bases from J, the gap between germline ends came to 17 bases. The germline V gene encodes CDR1 LNHNV and CDR2 YYDKDF (reference sequence). The CDR3 region is CATAGARVNNEQFF. The CDR3 nucleotides read TGTGCCACGGCTGGGGCGCGCGTGAACAATGAGCAGTTCTTC.

The gene calls are TRBV4-1 and TRBJ2-3; no clear D. This CDR3 spans 17 amino acids. V was shortened by 1 base and J by 0 bases, with 14 bases between the two germline ends. Germline CDR1 is MGHRA and CDR2 is YSYEKL. CDR3: CASSQVLVVASTDTQYF. The CDR3 DNA reads as TGCGCCAGCAGCCAAGTTTTAGTCGTAGCTAGCACAGATACGCAGTATTTT.

This chain joins TRBV18 and TRBJ2-5; TRBD1 agrees at 11 bases. The CDR3 loop spans 15 amino acids. Germline CDR1 KGHSH, CDR2 LQKENI. The V and J ends lost 7 bases and 2 bases, in that order; junction bases with no gene match: 6. CDR3 nucleotide sequence: TGTGCCAGCTTCCGGACAGGGGGCCTGCAAGAGACCCAGTACTTC. It specifies CASFRTGGLQETQYF.

The CDR3 DNA is TGTGCCAGCAGCTTATACAGTTCTGGAAACACCATATATTTT. Protein product: CASSLYSSGNTIYF. The chain uses TRBV7-8 and TRBJ1-3; D gene ambiguous. Trimming removed 2 bases at V and 1 base at J, with 6 bases between. Germline CDR1 is SGHVS and CDR2 is FQNEAQ. This CDR3 spans 14 amino acids.

The chain combines TRBV15 with TRBJ2-5; no firm D call. Trimming stripped 1 base from V and 2 bases from J, with 8 bases between. The CDR3 spans 14 residues. CDR1 is LNHNV and CDR2 is YYDKDF in the germline V gene (reference sequence). This chain's CDR3 is CATSRGGGQETQYF. The CDR3 bases are TGTGCCACCAGCAGAGGTGGCGGACAAGAGACCCAGTACTTC.

The V and J genes are TRBV5-8 and TRBJ2-5, with TRBD2 as a possible D gene (5 bases). The V gene's germline CDR1 is SGHTS and CDR2 YDEGEE. This CDR3 region has 14 residues. V was pared by 0 bases and J by 5 bases, with 11 bases between. CDR3 coding DNA: TGTGCCAGCAGCTTGGTTCGGACGGGGGAGACCCAGTACTTC. It encodes CASSLVRTGETQYF.

This clone has a handful of counts. Other DNA sequences from this sample encode an identical CDR3 as well. This chain joins TRBV5-4 and TRBJ1-1; the match to TRBD1 covers 9 bases. Per germline, CDR1 SGHNT and CDR2 YYREEE (reference sequence). V shed 3 bases and J 2 bases; nucleotides not matched to a gene: 8. The CDR3 spans 16 residues. CDR3: CASSSRQGGGNTEAFF. The CDR3 DNA reads TGTGCCAGCAGCTCACGACAGGGGGGAGGAAACACTGAAGCTTTCTTT.

The chain recombines TRBV2 with TRBJ1-1; D gene unclear. The CDR3 contains 11 residues. Trimming removed 10 bases at V and 3 bases at J, with 9 bases between. Germline V gene lookup returns CDR1 SNHLY and CDR2 FYNNEI. CDR3 loop: CATQLYTEAFF. The CDR3 bases are TGTGCCACCCAACTTTACACTGAAGCTTTCTTT.